This entry concerns a single T cell receptor (beta chain). Its cognate antigen has yet to be identified. Base quality data are lacking; no much larger clone is found one base away. The data derive from a study of blood T cell repertoires in COVID-19 (dated by TCRdb to 2018 to 2021). Background on the whole study: The collaborator samples originated in the United States, Italy and Spain and spanned the acute and convalescent phases of COVID-19. The prospective study material was composed of cDNA or gDNA derived from T cells, B-cell-depleted T cells, or PBMCs. Subjects who had been exposed to COVID-19, were actively infected with it, or had recovered from it provided the deeply sampled blood TCRbeta repertoires that made up the dataset. A freely available public database, intended as a resource for researchers studying the immune response to SARS-CoV-2, is where the repertoires were released. The samples were drawn from the first 160 participants of the ongoing ImmuneRACE study and from about 1,200 subjects provided by 6 global collaborators. A de-identified subject ID, COVID-19 status, age in years and sex were almost always included in the sample metadata. Where available, HLA class I and class II types were taken from metadata supplied by the sample provider and were not determined by assay-based typing. The paper as a whole reports these results and caveats: Clinical and demographic metadata were provided uncurated, with the amount varying by source and participant.

CDR1 MDHEN and CDR2 SYDVKM are derived from the germline V gene. The V end gives up 4 bases and the J end 4 bases, leaving 9 bases in the junction not matched to a gene. The CDR3 measures 15 amino acids from cysteine to phenylalanine. Only the CDR3 DNA stays, 45 bases, in frame from base 1. The immunoSEQ Assay, a bias-controlled multiplex PCR, was used to amplify TCRbeta CDR3 regions from genomic DNA. For the original study's pipeline: Within the assay, amplification of reference gene primers was used to estimate how many nucleated cells each sample contained. To quantify the absolute abundance of each unique TCRbeta CDR3 rearrangement, sequence reads were collapsed and filtered. Productive Simpson clonality was computed per sample as the square root of Simpson's diversity index over productive rearrangements. Not all clones reach the TCRdb copy of this immuneACCESS table, which keeps in-frame sequences only. Checked studies attribute under half of the gap to unresolved V genes and leave the rest unexplained. For V, J and clone size, that table is used; D and trimming come from the DNA. Within this sample are 250,000 or so clones, with 65% to 85% of them counted one time only. Jointly, the top ten make up around 5.2% of the sample.

The collaborating institutions used their own protocols to collect whole blood in K2EDTA tubes. For TCRbeta analysis, collaborators shipped samples as frozen whole blood, isolated PBMCs, or DNA extracted from either of those sample types. This chain is built from TRBV28 and TRBJ1-2, and 7 junction bases match TRBD1. Sample: peripheral blood. The sequence derives from a human donor in a cohort sampled during active COVID-19. The sequence in DNA is TGTGCCAGCAGTTCCCTTGGGGGACAGCCCTATGGCTACACCTTC. It is translated as CASSSLGGQPYGYTF.